This TCR beta chain was captured in a study of blood T cell repertoires in COVID-19. V trimming: 4 bases; J trimming: 9 bases; junction bases outside the gene matches: 13. This CDR3 is built from 15 residues. CDR1 SGHTA and CDR2 FQGNSA come from the germline V gene. The method was immunoSEQ multiplex PCR; TCRdb's version includes in-frame clones alone and lacks a portion of them. This sample has about 150,000 clones; approximately 85% occur once, and the top ten carry about 2.7%. This sequence was found in a woman older than 75 with COVID-19, enrolled during active disease. The sequenced sample consisted of peripheral blood. The chain employs TRBV7-2 and TRBJ2-7; 9 bases fit TRBD2. The CDR3 nucleotides are TGTGCCAGCAGCTACGAGGGACTAGCCGCACGTGGGCAGTACTTC. Translated, it gives CASSYEGLAARGQYF.